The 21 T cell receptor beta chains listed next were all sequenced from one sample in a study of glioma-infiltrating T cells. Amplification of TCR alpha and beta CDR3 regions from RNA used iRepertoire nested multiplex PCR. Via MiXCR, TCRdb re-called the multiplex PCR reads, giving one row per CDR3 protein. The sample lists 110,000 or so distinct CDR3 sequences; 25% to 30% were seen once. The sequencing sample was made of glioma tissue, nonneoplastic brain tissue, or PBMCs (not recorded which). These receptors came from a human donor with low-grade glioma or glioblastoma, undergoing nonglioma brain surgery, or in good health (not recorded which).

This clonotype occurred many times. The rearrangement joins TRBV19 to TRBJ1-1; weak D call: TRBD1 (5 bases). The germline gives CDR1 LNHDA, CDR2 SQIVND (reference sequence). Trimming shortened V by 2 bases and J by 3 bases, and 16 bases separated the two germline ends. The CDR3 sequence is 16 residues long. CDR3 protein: CASSISTGGWDTEAFF. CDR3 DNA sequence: TGTGCCAGTAGTATATCTACAGGTGGATGGGACACTGAAGCTTTCTTT.

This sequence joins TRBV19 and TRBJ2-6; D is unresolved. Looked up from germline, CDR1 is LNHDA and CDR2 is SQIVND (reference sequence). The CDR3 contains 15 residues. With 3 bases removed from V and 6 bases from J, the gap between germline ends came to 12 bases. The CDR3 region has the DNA TGTGCCAGTAGTATTGCACAGATGAAGGCCAACGTCCTGACTTTC. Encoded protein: CASSIAQMKANVLTF.

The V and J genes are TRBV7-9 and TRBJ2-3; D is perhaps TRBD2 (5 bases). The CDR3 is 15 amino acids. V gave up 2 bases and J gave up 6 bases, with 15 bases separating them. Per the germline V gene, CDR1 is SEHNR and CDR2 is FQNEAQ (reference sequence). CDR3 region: CASSLRCLTGDTQYF. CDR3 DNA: TGTGCCAGCAGCTTAAGGTGCCTCACGGGGGATACGCAGTATTTT. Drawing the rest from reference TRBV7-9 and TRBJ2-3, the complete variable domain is DTGVSQNPRHKITKRGQNVTFRCDPISEHNRLYWYRQTLGQGPEFLTYFQNEAQLEKSRLLSDRFSAERPKGSFSTLEIQRTEQGDSAMYLCASSLRCLTGDTQYFGPGTRLTVL.

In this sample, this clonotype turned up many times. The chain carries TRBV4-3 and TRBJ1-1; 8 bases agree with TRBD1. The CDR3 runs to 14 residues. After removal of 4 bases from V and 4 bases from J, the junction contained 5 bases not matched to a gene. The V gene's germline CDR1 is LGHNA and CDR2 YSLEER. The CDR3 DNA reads TGCGCCAGCAGCCGTACGACAGGGGCCACTGAAGCTTTCTTT. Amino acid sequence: CASSRTTGATEAFF.

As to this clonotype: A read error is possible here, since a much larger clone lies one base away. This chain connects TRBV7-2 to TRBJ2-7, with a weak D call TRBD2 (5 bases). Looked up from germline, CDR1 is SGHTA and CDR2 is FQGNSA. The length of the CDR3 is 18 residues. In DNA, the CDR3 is TGTGCCAGCAGCTTATTTATTCTTAGCGACACCCAAAAAGACGAGCAGTGCTTC. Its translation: CASSLFILSDTQKDEQCF.

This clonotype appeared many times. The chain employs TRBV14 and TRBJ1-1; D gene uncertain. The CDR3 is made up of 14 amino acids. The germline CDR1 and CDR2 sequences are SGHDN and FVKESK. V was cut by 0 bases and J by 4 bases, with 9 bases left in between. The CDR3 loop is CASSQEVRVTEAFF. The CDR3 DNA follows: TGTGCCAGCAGCCAAGAAGTACGGGTCACTGAAGCTTTCTTT.

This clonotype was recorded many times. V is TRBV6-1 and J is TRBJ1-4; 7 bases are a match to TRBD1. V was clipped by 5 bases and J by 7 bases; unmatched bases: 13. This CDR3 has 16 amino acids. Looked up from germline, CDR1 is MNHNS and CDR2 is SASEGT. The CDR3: CASSSPTGREFEKLFF. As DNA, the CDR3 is TGTGCCAGCAGTTCCCCGACAGGGAGGGAATTTGAAAAACTGTTTTTT.

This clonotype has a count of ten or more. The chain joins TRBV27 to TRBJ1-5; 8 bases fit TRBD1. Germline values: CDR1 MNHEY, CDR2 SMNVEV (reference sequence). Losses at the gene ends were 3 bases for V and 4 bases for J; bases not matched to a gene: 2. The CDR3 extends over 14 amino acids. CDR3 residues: CASSLRTGNQPQHF. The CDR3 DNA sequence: TGTGCCAGCAGTTTGAGGACAGGGAATCAGCCCCAGCATTTT.

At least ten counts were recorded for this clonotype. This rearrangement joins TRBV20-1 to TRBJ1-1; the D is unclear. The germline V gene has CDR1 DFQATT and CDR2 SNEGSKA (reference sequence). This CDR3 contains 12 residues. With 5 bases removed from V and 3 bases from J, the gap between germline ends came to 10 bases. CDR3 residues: CSASLLYTEAFF. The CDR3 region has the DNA TGCAGTGCTTCTCTCCTGTACACTGAAGCTTTCTTT.

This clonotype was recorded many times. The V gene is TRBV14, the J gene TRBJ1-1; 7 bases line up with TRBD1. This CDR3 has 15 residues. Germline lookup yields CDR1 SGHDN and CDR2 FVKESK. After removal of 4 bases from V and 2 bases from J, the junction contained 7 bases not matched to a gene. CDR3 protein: CASSPPGTANTEAFF. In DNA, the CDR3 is TGTGCCAGCAGCCCCCCCGGGACAGCTAACACTGAAGCTTTCTTT.

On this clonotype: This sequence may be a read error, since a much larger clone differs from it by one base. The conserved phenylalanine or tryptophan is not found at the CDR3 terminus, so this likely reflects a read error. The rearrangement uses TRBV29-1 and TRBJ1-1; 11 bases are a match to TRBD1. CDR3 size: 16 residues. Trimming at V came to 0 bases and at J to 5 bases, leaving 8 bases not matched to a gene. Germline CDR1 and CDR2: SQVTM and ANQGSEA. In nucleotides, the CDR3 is TGCAGCGTTGAAGATCGGGACAGGGGGGTATTTACTGAAGCTTTCTTG. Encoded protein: CSVEDRDRGVFTEAFL.

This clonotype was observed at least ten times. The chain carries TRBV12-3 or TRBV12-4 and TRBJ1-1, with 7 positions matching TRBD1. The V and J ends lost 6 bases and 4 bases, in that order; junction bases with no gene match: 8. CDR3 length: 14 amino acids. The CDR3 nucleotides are TGTGCCAGCAGAACGGACAGGAGAAGCACTGAAGCTTTCTTT. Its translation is CASRTDRRSTEAFF.

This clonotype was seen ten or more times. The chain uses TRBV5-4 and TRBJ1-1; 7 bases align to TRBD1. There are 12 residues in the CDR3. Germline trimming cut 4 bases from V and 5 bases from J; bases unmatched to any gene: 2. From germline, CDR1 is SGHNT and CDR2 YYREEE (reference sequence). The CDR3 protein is CASSRQGTEAFF. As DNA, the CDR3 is TGTGCCAGCAGCCGACAGGGAACTGAAGCTTTCTTT.

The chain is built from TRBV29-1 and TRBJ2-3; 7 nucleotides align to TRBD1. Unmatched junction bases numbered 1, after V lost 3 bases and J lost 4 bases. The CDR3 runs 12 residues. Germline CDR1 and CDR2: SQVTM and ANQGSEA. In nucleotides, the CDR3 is TGCAGCGTTGATCAGGGGGCAGATACGCAGTATTTT. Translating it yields CSVDQGADTQYF.

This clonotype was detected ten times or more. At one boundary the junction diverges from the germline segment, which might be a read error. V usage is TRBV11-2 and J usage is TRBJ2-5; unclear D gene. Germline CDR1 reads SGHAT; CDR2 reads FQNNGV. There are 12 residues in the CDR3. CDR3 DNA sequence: TGTGCCAGCAGTTTAGGACCGGAGACCCAGTACTTC. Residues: CASSLGPETQYF.

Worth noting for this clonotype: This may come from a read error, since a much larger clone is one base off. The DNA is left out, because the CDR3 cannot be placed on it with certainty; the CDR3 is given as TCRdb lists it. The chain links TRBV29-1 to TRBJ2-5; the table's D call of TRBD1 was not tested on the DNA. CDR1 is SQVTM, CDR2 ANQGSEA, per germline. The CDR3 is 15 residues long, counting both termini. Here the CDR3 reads CSVAPGTGPQETEYF.

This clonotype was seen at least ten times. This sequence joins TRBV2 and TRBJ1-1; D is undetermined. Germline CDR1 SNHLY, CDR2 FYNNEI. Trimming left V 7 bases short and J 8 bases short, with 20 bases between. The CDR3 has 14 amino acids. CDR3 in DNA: TGTGCCAGCACTATGACACCCTTGGAGAGCGAAGCTTTCTTT. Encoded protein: CASTMTPLESEAFF.

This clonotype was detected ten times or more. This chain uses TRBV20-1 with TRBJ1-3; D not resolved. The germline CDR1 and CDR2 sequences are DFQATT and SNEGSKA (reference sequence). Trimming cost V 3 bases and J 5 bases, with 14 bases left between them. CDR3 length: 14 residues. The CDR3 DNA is TGCAGTGCTAGTCGAGCCCGAGGCCGAAACACCATATATTTT. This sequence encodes CSASRARGRNTIYF.

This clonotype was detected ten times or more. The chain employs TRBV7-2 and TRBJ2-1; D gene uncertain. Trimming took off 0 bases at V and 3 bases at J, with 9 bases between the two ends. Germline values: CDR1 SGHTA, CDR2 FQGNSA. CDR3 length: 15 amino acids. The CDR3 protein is CASSLAGSDYNEQFF. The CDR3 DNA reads TGTGCCAGCAGCTTAGCAGGATCGGACTACAATGAGCAGTTCTTC.

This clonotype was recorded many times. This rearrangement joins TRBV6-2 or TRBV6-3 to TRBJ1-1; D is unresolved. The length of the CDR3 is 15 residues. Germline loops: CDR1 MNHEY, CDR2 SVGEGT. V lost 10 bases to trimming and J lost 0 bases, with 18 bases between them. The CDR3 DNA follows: TGTGCCACCCGGTTTTATGGCAGTATGAACACTGAAGCTTTCTTT. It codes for CATRFYGSMNTEAFF.

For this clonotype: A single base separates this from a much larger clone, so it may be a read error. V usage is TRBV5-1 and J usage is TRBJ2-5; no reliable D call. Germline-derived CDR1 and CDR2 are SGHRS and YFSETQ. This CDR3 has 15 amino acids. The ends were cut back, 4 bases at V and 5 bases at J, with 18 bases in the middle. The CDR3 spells CASSHGPGKGETQYF. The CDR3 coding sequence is TGCGCCAGCAGCCACGGGCCGGGCAAAGGGGAGACCCAGTACTTC.